Described below is a single T cell receptor (beta chain) sequence and its context. This CDR3 contains 14 residues. V was trimmed by 3 bases and J by 5 bases, leaving 14 bases between them. Germline V CDR1 and CDR2: SGHRS, YFSETQ. How the authors handled the data: Amplification from reference gene primers served as the basis for estimated nucleated cell counts. The data were produced by immunoSEQ multiplex PCR, yet TCRdb's version contains in-frame clones alone and is incomplete. V and J calls and clone size are given by that table; D and trimming were obtained from the DNA. The sample gives 200,000 to 300,000 clones, about 80% of which show up once; roughly a tenth is in the top ten. This record comes from a study of blood T cell repertoires in COVID-19. Study at large: The United States, Italy and Spain provided the acute and convalescent COVID-19 samples.

This clonotype originated in a woman aged 80 or over with acute or convalescent COVID-19. The sequenced sample was peripheral blood. The gene calls are TRBV5-1 and TRBJ2-5; D might be TRBD2 (7 bases). The CDR3 DNA reads as TGCGCCAGCAGCTACGGGGGGCGCGTGGAGACCCAGTACTTC. Translated: CASSYGGRVETQYF.